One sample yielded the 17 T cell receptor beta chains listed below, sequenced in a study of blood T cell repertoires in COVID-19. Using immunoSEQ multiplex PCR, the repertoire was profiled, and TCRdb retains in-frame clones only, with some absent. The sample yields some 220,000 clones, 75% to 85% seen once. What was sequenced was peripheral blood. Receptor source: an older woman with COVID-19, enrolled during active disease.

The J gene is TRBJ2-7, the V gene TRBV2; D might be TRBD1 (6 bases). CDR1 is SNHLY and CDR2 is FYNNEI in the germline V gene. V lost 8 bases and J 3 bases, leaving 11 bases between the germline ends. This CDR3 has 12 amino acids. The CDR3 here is CASGGQYYEQYF. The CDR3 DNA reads TGTGCCAGCGGCGGACAGTACTACGAGCAGTACTTC.

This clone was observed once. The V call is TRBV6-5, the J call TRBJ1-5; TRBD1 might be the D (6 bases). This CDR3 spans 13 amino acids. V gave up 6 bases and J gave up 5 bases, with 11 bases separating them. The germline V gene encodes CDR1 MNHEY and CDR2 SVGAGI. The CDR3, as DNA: TGTGCCAGCAGGCGGACAGATTATCAGCCCCAGCATTTT. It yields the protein CASRRTDYQPQHF.

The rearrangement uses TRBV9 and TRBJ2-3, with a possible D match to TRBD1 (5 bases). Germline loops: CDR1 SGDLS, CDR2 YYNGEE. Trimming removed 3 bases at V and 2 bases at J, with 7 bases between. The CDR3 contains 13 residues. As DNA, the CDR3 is TGTGCCAGCAGCGAGGGGAACACAGATACGCAGTATTTT. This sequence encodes CASSEGNTDTQYF. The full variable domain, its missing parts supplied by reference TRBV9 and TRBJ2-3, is DSGVTQTPKHLITATGQRVTLRCSPRSGDLSVYWYQQSLDQGLQFLIQYYNGEERAKGNILERFSAQQFPDLHSELNLSSLELGDSALYFCASSEGNTDTQYFGPGTRLTVL.

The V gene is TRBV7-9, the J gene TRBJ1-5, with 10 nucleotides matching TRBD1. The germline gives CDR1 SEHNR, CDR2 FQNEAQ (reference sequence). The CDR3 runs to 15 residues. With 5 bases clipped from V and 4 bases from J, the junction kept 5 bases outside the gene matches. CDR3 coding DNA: TGTGCCAGCAGCCCACCGGGACAGGGGAATCAGCCCCAGCATTTT. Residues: CASSPPGQGNQPQHF.

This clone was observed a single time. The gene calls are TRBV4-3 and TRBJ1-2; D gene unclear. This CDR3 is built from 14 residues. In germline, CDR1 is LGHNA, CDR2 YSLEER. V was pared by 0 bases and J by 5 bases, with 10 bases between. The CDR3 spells CASSQDPEIYGYTF. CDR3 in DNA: TGCGCCAGCAGCCAAGATCCCGAGATTTATGGCTACACCTTC.

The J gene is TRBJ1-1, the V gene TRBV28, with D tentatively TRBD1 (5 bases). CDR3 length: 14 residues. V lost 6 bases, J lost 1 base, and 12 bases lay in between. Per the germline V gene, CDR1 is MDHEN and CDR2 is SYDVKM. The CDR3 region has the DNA TGTGCCAGCAGGGCCGGGGGGGAGAACACTGAAGCTTTCTTT. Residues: CASRAGGENTEAFF.

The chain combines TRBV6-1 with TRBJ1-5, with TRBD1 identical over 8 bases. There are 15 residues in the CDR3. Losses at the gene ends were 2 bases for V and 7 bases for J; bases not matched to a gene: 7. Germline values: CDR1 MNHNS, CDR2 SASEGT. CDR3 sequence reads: CASSERDRLGQPQHF. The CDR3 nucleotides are TGTGCCAGCAGTGAAAGGGACAGGTTGGGACAGCCCCAGCATTTT.

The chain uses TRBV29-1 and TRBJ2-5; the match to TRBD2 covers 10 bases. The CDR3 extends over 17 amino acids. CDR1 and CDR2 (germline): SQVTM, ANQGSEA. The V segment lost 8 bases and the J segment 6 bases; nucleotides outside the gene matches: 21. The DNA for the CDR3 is TGCAGCCCTTCCTGGGGGAGCGGGAGGGCCGGAGGAAAGACCCAGTACTTC. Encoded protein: CSPSWGSGRAGGKTQYF.

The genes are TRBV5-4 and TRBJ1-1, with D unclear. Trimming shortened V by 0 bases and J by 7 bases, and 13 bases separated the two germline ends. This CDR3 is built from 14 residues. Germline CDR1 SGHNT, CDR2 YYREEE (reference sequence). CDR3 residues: CASSLGLTAFEAFF. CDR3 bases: TGTGCCAGCAGCTTGGGACTGACGGCTTTTGAAGCTTTCTTT. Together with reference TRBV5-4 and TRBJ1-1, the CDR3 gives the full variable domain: ETGVTQSPTHLIKTRGQQVTLRCSSQSGHNTVSWYQQALGQGPQFIFQYYREEENGRGNFPPRFSGLQFPNYSSELNVNALELDDSALYLCASSLGLTAFEAFFGQGTRLTVV.

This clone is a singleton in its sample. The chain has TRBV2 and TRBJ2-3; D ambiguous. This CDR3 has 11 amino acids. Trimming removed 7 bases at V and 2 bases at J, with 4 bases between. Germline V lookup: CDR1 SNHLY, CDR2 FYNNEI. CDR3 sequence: CASTLTDTQYF. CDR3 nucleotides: TGTGCCAGCACCCTCACAGATACGCAGTATTTT.

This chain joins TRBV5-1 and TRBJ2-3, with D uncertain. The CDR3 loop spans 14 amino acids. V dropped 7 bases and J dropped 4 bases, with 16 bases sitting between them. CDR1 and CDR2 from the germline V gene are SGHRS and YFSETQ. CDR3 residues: CASGVTPPADTQYF. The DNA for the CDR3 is TGCGCCAGCGGAGTAACCCCCCCGGCAGATACGCAGTATTTT.

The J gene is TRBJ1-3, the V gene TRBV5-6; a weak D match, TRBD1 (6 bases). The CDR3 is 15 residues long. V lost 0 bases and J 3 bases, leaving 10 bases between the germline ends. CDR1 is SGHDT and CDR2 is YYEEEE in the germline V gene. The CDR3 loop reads CASSLGQVIGNTIYF. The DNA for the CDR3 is TGTGCCAGCAGCTTGGGACAGGTTATTGGAAACACCATATATTTT.

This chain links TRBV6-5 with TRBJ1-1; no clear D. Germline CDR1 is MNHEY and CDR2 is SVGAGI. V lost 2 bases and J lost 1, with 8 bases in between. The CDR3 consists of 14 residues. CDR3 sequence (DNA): TGTGCCAGCAGTTACAGCGCCGGGAACACTGAAGCTTTCTTT. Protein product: CASSYSAGNTEAFF.

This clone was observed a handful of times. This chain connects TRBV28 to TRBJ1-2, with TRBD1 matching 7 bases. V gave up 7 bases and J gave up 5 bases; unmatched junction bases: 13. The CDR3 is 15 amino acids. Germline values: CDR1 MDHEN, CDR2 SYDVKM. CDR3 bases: TGTGCCAGCATCCTTCGGACAGGAGCCTTATATGGCTACACCTTC. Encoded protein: CASILRTGALYGYTF.

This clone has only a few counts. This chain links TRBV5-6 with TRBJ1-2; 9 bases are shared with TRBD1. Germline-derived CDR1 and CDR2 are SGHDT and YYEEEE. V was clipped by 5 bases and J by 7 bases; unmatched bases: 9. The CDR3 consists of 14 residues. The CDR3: CASSPGQGFRGYTF. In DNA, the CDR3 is TGTGCCAGCAGTCCGGGACAGGGCTTTCGTGGCTACACCTTC.

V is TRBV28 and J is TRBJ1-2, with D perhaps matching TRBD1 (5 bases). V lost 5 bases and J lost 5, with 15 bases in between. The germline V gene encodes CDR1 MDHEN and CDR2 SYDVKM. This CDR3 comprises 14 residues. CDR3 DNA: TGTGCCAGCAGTCCCGTGGCGGGGGGGTATGGCTACACCTTC. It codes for CASSPVAGGYGYTF.

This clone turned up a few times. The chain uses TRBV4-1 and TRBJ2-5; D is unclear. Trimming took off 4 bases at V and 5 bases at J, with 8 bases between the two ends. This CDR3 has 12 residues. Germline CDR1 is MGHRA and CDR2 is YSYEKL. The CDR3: CASSLRGETQYF. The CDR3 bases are TGCGCCAGCAGCCTCCGCGGCGAGACCCAGTACTTC.